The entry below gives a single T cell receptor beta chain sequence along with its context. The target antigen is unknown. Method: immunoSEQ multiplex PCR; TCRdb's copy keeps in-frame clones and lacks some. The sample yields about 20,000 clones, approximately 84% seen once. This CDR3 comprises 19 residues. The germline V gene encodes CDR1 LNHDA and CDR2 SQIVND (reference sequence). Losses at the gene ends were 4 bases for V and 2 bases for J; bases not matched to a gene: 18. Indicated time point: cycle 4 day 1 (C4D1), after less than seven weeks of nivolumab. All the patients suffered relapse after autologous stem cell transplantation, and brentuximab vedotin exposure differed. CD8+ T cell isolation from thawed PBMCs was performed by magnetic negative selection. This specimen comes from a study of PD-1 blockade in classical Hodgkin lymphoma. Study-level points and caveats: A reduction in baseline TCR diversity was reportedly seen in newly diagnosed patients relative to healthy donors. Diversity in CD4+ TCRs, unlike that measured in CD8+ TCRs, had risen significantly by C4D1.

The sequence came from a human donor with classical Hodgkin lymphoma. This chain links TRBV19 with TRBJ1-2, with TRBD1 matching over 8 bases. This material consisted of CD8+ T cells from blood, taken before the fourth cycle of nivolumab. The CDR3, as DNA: TGTGCCAGTAGTACCCCACTCCGGGACAGGCTCACTATAAACTATGGCTACACCTTC. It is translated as CASSTPLRDRLTINYGYTF.